This TCR beta chain was sequenced during a study of blood T cell repertoires in COVID-19. V shed 6 bases and J shed 5 bases, with 10 bases lying between them. CDR3 length: 12 residues. Assay used: immunoSEQ multiplex PCR; TCRdb lists only in-frame clones, some missing. Of approximately 80,000 clones in the sample, about 78% were seen once. This clone was picked up one time. Sequencing was carried out using peripheral blood. This clonotype was sampled from a human donor in a cohort sampled during active COVID-19. The rearrangement links TRBV12-3 or TRBV12-4 to TRBJ1-1; D remains ambiguous. CDR3 DNA sequence: TGTGCCAGCAGGTCTAGTAGAACTGAAGCTTTCTTT. This translates into CASRSSRTEAFF.